These 15 T cell receptor beta chains came from one sample sequenced in a study of neurological immune-mediated disorders. From the 5' RACE reads, TCRdb called clonotypes with MiXCR, one entry per CDR3 protein. Among approximately 45,000 distinct CDR3 sequences, approximately 11% were seen once, and the ten largest hold over 0.95%. The sample taken for sequencing was PBMCs. These receptors came from a female donor in good health.

This clonotype was observed many times. The gene calls are TRBV20-1 and TRBJ2-1; the D gene is possibly TRBD1 (5 bases). The V gene lost 0 bases and the J gene lost 1 base, with 10 bases spanning the gap. The germline V gene has CDR1 DFQATT and CDR2 SNEGSKA (reference sequence). The CDR3 is 15 amino acids. The CDR3 here is CSARDRAISYNEQFF. CDR3 DNA sequence: TGCAGTGCTAGAGACAGGGCGATTTCCTACAATGAGCAGTTCTTC.

Many counts were recorded for this clonotype. This chain joins TRBV25-1 and TRBJ1-2, with a weak D call TRBD1 (5 bases). Trimming pared 4 bases from V and 8 bases from J, leaving 17 bases between. The CDR3 is 14 residues long. Germline CDR1 and CDR2: MGHDK and SYGVNS. The CDR3 spells CASSGVKGSGGYTF. In DNA form, the CDR3 reads TGTGCCAGCAGTGGGGTAAAGGGTTCAGGGGGCTACACCTTC.

This clonotype was recorded a few times. The rearrangement links TRBV18 to TRBJ2-7; 9 bases match TRBD1. V lost 0 bases, J lost 7 bases, and 4 bases stayed unmatched. The length of the CDR3 is 14 residues. Germline V CDR1 and CDR2: KGHSH, LQKENI. CDR3 sequence: CASSPPRDRDEQYF. DNA for the CDR3: TGTGCCAGCTCACCACCAAGGGACAGGGATGAGCAGTACTTC.

This clonotype was seen at least ten times. The chain uses TRBV29-1 and TRBJ1-2; 8 bases map to TRBD1. The germline V gene has CDR1 SQVTM and CDR2 ANQGSEA. The CDR3 contains 13 residues. Trimming cost V 7 bases and J 7 bases; bases outside gene matches: 11. CDR3 residues: CSASTGAGSGYTF. The CDR3 DNA sequence: TGCAGCGCTTCGACAGGGGCGGGTTCTGGCTACACCTTC.

This clonotype was recorded at least ten times. V is TRBV15 and J is TRBJ2-7, with D hard to call. The CDR3 loop spans 14 amino acids. The V and J ends lost 0 bases and 1 base respectively, with 7 bases between them. Per germline, CDR1 LNHNV and CDR2 YYDKDF (reference sequence). CDR3 amino acids: CATSRDLRSYEQYF. The CDR3 region has the DNA TGTGCCACCAGCAGAGATCTAAGGTCCTACGAGCAGTACTTC.

This clonotype appeared many times. The rearrangement links TRBV5-1 to TRBJ1-1; D gene unclear. The CDR3 sequence is 14 residues long. Germline CDR1 and CDR2: SGHRS and YFSETQ. Trimming removed 1 base at V and 4 bases at J, with 11 bases between. As DNA, the CDR3 is TGCGCCAGCAGCTTGATGGGAGGTAGCACTGAAGCTTTCTTT. Translating it yields CASSLMGGSTEAFF.

This clonotype occurred many times. The V call is TRBV10-2, the J call TRBJ1-3; D is perhaps TRBD1 (6 bases). Per the germline V gene, CDR1 is WSHSY and CDR2 is SAAADI. The CDR3 has 15 residues. V was cut by 4 bases and J by 4 bases, with 14 bases left in between. The CDR3, as DNA: TGCGCCAGCAGTGCTAGGACAGCCGGGGGAAACACCATATATTTT. Translating gives CASSARTAGGNTIYF.

This clonotype was found many times. The V gene is TRBV27, the J gene TRBJ1-2; 9 positions match TRBD1. This CDR3 comprises 14 residues. Germline values: CDR1 MNHEY, CDR2 SMNVEV (reference sequence). The trim removed 5 bases at V and 8 bases at J, leaving 9 bases unmatched. The CDR3 region is CASSPIPGQGGYTF. CDR3 nucleotide sequence: TGTGCCAGCAGTCCGATCCCGGGACAGGGCGGCTACACCTTC.

This clonotype was seen many times. The rearrangement joins TRBV5-1 to TRBJ2-5; TRBD2 agrees at 7 bases. V lost 0 bases, J lost 2 bases, and 10 bases stayed unmatched. The germline gives CDR1 SGHRS, CDR2 YFSETQ. CDR3 length: 17 residues. The CDR3 spells CASSLALAGVTQETQYF. DNA of the CDR3: TGCGCCAGCAGCTTGGCCCTTGCGGGAGTAACGCAAGAGACCCAGTACTTC.

At least ten counts were recorded for this clonotype. J is TRBJ2-1 and V is TRBV11-3; a weak D match, TRBD2 (7 bases). Trimming took off 5 bases at V and 4 bases at J, with 18 bases between the two ends. This CDR3 has 16 residues. Germline V lookup: CDR1 SGHNT, CDR2 YENEEA. CDR3: CASSRWGGARYNEQFF. For the CDR3, the DNA is TGTGCCAGCAGCCGATGGGGGGGGGCCCGATACAATGAGCAGTTCTTC.

This clonotype came up once. Given a much more abundant clone one base away, this may be a read error. This chain links TRBV28 with TRBJ2-7, with a possible D match to TRBD1 (6 bases). The CDR3 has 14 residues. Trimming cost V 5 bases and J 6 bases, with 17 bases left between them. Per germline, CDR1 MDHEN and CDR2 SYDVKM. Here the CDR3 DNA reads TGTGCCAGCAGTGCCAGGGGATCCCTCTTCGAGCAGTACTTC. Translation: CASSARGSLFEQYF. Supplemented by reference TRBV28 and TRBJ2-7, the full variable domain reads DVKVTQSSRYLVKRTGEKVFLECVQDMDHENMFWYRQDPGLGLRLIYFSYDVKMKEKGDIPEGYSVSREKKERFSLILESASTNQTSMYLCASSARGSLFEQYFGPGTRLTVT.

This clonotype was observed at least ten times. The rearrangement links TRBV7-9 to TRBJ2-5, with D unresolved. The germline gives CDR1 SEHNR, CDR2 FQNEAQ (reference sequence). The CDR3 has 14 amino acids. The V end lost 1 base, the J end lost 5 bases, and 11 bases lay between the germline ends. The CDR3 region is CASSLDPYLETQYF. The CDR3 DNA follows: TGTGCCAGCAGCTTAGACCCGTATTTGGAGACCCAGTACTTC.

Ten or more counts support this clonotype. The J gene is TRBJ1-2, the V gene TRBV9, with a possible D match to TRBD1 (6 bases). The CDR3 is made up of 13 amino acids. Trimming removed 4 bases from V and 7 bases from J, with 14 bases in between. Per germline, CDR1 SGDLS and CDR2 YYNGEE. CDR3 region: CASSPRGGAGYTF. The CDR3 DNA is TGTGCCAGCAGCCCCAGAGGGGGAGCTGGCTACACCTTC.

This clonotype has at least ten counts. One end of the junction is discordant with germline, which a read error may explain. The rearrangement joins TRBV5-1 to TRBJ2-7, with D unresolved. This CDR3 has 13 amino acids. Germline V gene sequence: CDR1 SGHRS, CDR2 YFSETQ. CDR3 sequence reads: CASSLALDTAVDF. CDR3 DNA: TGCGCCAGCAGCTTGGCCCTAGACACAGCCGTGGACTTC.

There are many counts of this clonotype. The chain links TRBV20-1 to TRBJ2-1; TRBD2 matches 11 bases. The CDR3 sequence is 15 residues long. The junction had 9 bases not matched to a gene; V was cut back by 5 bases and J by 6 bases. Germline V gene lookup returns CDR1 DFQATT and CDR2 SNEGSKA (reference sequence). The CDR3: CSAPRSGRAPNEQFF. In DNA form, the CDR3 reads TGCAGTGCTCCTCGTAGCGGGAGGGCCCCCAATGAGCAGTTCTTC.